The subject of this entry is one T cell receptor beta chain. Its antigen is currently unknown. The data originate from a study of T cell repertoires in cytomegalovirus infection. Overall study context: Recently identified HLA-C-restricted CMV epitopes were among the peptides used. Public TCR beta signatures marked donors with CMV infection and the matching HLA.

Findings of the study overall: The cumulative frequency of public TCR beta families identified carriers of CMV plus the relevant HLA. CMV-specific TCR beta clonotypes restricted by HLA-C were the ones dominating the ex vivo response.

This CDR3 region has 17 residues. CDR1 and CDR2 from the germline V gene are SNHLY and FYNNEI. V shed 8 bases and J 8 bases; nucleotides not matched to a gene: 20. Using its own MiXCR run on the reads, TCRdb lists one record per CDR3 protein. The data show approximately 990,000 distinct CDR3 sequences, around 30% seen once. The clonotype comes from a human donor in good health (CMV status not recorded). Some clones in this sample may be carry-over from other donors' samples. The specimen was cultured CD8+ T cells from PBMCs, collected from culture after CMV antigen stimulation. The J gene is TRBJ1-2, the V gene TRBV2, with TRBD1 matching over 10 bases. The CDR3 spells CASGPSFRDRGLEGYTF. DNA of the CDR3: TGTGCCAGCGGCCCCTCGTTCCGGGACAGGGGATTGGAAGGCTACACCTTC.